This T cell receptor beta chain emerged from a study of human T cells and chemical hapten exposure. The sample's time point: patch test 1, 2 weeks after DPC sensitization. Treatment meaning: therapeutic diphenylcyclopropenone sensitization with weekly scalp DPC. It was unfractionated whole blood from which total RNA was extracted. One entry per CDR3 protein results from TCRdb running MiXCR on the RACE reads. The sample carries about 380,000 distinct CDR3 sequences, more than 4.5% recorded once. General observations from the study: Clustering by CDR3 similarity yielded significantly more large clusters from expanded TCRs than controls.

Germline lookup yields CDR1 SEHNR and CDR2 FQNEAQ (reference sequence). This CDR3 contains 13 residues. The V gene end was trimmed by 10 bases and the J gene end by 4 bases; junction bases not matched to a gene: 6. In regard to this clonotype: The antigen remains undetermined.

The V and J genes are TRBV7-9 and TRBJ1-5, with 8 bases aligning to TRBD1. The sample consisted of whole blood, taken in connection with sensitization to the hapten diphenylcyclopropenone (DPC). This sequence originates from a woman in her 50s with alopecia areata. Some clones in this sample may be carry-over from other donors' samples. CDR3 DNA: TGTGCCATCCTACGACAGGGGAATCAGCCCCAGCATTTT. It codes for CAILRQGNQPQHF.